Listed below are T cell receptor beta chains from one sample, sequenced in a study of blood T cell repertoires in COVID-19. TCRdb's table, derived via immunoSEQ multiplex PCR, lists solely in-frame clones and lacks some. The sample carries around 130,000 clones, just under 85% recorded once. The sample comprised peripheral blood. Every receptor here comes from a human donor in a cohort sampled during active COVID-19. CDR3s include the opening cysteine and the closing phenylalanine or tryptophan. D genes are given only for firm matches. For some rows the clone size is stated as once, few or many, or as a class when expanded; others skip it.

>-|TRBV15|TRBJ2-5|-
TGTGCCACCAGCAGAGATAGTTTAGAGACCCAGTACTTC
CATSRDSLETQYF
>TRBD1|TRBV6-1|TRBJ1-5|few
TGTGCCAGCAGTGAACGGGACAGGGTAATGCAGCCCCAGCATTTT
CASSERDRVMQPQHF
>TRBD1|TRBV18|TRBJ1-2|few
TGTGCCAGCTCACCCGAAGACAGGGGGCTATTCTATGGCTACACCTTC
CASSPEDRGLFYGYTF
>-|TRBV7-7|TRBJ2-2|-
TGTGCTAGCAGCCCCGGGCGGGGGCGGGGTAACGGGGAGCTGTTTTTT
CASSPGRGRGNGELFF
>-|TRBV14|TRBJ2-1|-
TGTGCCAGCAGCCAGGGGCTAAACAATGAGCAGTTCTTC
CASSQGLNNEQFF
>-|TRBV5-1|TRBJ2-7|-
TGCGCCAGCAGCTTGGAGTCCAGAACCACCTACGAGCAGTACTTC
CASSLESRTTYEQYF
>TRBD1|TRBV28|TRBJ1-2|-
TGTGCCAGCAGTCCGGGACAGACTCCCTATGGCTACACCTTC
CASSPGQTPYGYTF
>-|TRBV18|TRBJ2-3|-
TGTGCCAGCTCACGGACAGCTAGCACAGATACGCAGTATTTT
CASSRTASTDTQYF
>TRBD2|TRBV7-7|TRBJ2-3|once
TGTGCCAGCAGCCGCGGGGGGGCCGGGGGCACAGATACGCAGTATTTT
CASSRGGAGGTDTQYF
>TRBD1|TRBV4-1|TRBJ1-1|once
TGCGCCAGCAGCTCCCAACCCTTTCAGGGGGCGCGAACTGAAGCTTTCTTT
CASSSQPFQGARTEAFF
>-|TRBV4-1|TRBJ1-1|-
TGCGCCAGCAGCCAAGATATAATGGCCATGAACACTGAAGCTTTCTTT
CASSQDIMAMNTEAFF
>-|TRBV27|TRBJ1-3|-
TGTGCCAGCACCTCTCATAGAGGAAACACCATATATTTT
CASTSHRGNTIYF
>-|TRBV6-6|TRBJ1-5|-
TGTGCCAGCAGTTACCTCGCGCCCCCGCCCCAGCATTTT
CASSYLAPPPQHF
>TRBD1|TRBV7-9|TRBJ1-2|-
TGTGCCAGCAGGCGGGGACAGCCCCCAGAGGCCAATGGCTACACCTTC
CASRRGQPPEANGYTF
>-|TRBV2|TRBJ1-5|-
TGTGCCAGCAGTGAAATACAGGCCGGAGACCAGCCCCAGCATTTT
CASSEIQAGDQPQHF
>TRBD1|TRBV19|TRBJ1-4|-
TGTGCCAGTAGTAAGACAGGGTCGGGCGAAAAACTGTTTTTT
CASSKTGSGEKLFF
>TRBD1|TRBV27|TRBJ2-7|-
TGTGCCAGCAGTTTGGGACAGGGGGCCGGCGAGCAGTACTTC
CASSLGQGAGEQYF
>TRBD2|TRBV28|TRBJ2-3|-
TGTGCCAGCAGCCGCGGGGGGGCGGGGACAGATACGCAGTATTTT
CASSRGGAGTDTQYF
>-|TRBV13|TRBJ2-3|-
TGTGCCAGCAGATTGGGCATTACGCAGTATTTT
CASRLGITQYF
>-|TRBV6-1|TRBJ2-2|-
TGTGCCAGCAGTGAAGGGCAGGGGCCCGGGGAGCTGTTTTTT
CASSEGQGPGELFF
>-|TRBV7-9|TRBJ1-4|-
TGTGCCAGCAGCTTTTACAGGGTGACGGCTAATGAAAAACTGTTTTTT
CASSFYRVTANEKLFF
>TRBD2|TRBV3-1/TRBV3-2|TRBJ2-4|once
TGTGCCAGCAGCCAAAGAGGGAGGGGACTAGCCAAAAACATTCAGTACTTC
CASSQRGRGLAKNIQYF
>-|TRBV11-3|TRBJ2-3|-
TGTGCCAGCAGCGCCACACACAGGTTCCCAAGCACAGATACGCAGTATTTT
CASSATHRFPSTDTQYF
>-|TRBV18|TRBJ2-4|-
TGTGCCAGCTCACCCGAGTCACTAGCCAAAAACATTCAGTACTTC
CASSPESLAKNIQYF
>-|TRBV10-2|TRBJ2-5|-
TGCGCCAGCAGCTTACAAGAGACCCAGTACTTC
CASSLQETQYF
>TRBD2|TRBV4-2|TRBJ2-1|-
TGTGCCAGCAGCCAAGAGGTCTGGGCGGGGGGGTTAGATGAGCAGTTCTTC
CASSQEVWAGGLDEQFF
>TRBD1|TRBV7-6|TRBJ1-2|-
TGTGCCAGCAGCTTAGGAGGGCAGGGGGCGGCCTATGGCTACACCTTC
CASSLGGQGAAYGYTF
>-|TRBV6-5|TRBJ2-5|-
TGTGCCAGCAGCCGGAGGGGAGAGACCCAGTACTTC
CASSRRGETQYF
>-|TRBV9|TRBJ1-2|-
TGTGCCAGCAGCGGCCGACAGGACCCCCTCTATGGCTACACCTTC
CASSGRQDPLYGYTF
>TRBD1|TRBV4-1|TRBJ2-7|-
TGCGCCAGCAGCCAGGGGACAGGGGTTAGCGAGCAGTACTTC
CASSQGTGVSEQYF
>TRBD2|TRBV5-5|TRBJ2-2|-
TGTGCCAGCGACTGGTCGGGGGGGAACACCGGGGAGCTGTTTTTT
CASDWSGGNTGELFF
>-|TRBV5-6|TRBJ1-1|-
TGTGCCAGCAGCTCAGGACAGTGGAACACTGAAGCTTTCTTT
CASSSGQWNTEAFF
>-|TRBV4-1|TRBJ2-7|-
TGCGCCAGCAGCCAAGTACTATCCTCCTCCTACGAGCAGTACTTC
CASSQVLSSSYEQYF
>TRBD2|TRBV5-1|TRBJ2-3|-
TGCGCCAGCAGCTTAGTCGCTAGCGGGGGCTCTAGCACAGATACGCAGTATTTT
CASSLVASGGSSTDTQYF
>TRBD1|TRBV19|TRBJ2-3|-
TGTGCCAGTAGTGGGGCCCAGGGGGCCTTGGATACGCAGTATTTT
CASSGAQGALDTQYF
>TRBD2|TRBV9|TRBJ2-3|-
TGTGCCAGCAGCGCACTTAGTGGCGGGGGGGGGACAGATACGCAGTATTTT
CASSALSGGGGTDTQYF
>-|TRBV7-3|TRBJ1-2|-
TGTGCCAGCCACTTGCCGTACACCTTC
CASHLPYTF
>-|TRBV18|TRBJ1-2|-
TGTGCCAGCTCATCAAACAGGGTAGACTATGGCTACACCTTC
CASSSNRVDYGYTF
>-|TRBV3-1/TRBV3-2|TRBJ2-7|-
TGTGCCAGCAGTACCGGACTGCTCTACGAGCAGTACTTC
CASSTGLLYEQYF
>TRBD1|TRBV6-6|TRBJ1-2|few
TGTGCCAGCAGCCACGGGACAGGGGGCTCCTATGGCTACACCTTC
CASSHGTGGSYGYTF
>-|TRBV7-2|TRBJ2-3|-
TGTGCCAGCAGCTTAGATCGGAGCCTCACAGATACGCAGTATTTT
CASSLDRSLTDTQYF